The T cell receptor beta chain described here comes from a study of blood T cell repertoires in COVID-19. Study as a whole: Samples of COVID-19 (acute and convalescent) were obtained from the United States, Italy and Spain. T cells, B-cell-depleted T cells, or PBMCs provided the cDNA or gDNA that served as material.

Source study methods: Cell counts per sample came from amplifying reference gene primers. Measured with immunoSEQ multiplex PCR; TCRdb has only the in-frame clones, and not every one. Clone size and V and J calls were adopted from that table, with D and trimming inferred from the DNA. There are fewer than 200,000 clones in the sample; about 86% occur only once, and around 19% lies in the top ten. The V gene's germline CDR1 is MGHRA and CDR2 YSYEKL. V was clipped by 0 bases and J by 5 bases; unmatched bases: 15. The length of the CDR3 is 18 residues. This clone was detected only a few times. The chain has TRBV4-1 and TRBJ2-5; TRBD2 aligns across 7 bases. The specimen sequenced was peripheral blood. This sequence originates from a woman between 70 and 85 years old who had recovered from COVID-19. The CDR3 is CASSQDEGQELGGETQYF. The DNA for the CDR3 is TGCGCCAGCAGCCAAGACGAGGGGCAGGAGTTGGGAGGGGAGACCCAGTACTTC.